This T cell receptor beta chain was recovered during a study of blood T cell repertoires in COVID-19. In the study overall: COVID-19 samples, acute and convalescent, were from the United States, Italy and Spain. The analysed material was cDNA or gDNA that came from T cells, B-cell-depleted T cells, or PBMCs.

Original methodology: It was from reference gene primer amplification that nucleated cell counts were estimated. Using immunoSEQ multiplex PCR, the repertoire was profiled, and TCRdb retains in-frame clones only, with some absent. Clonal size and the V and J genes are those of that table, whereas D and trimming came from the DNA. This table has approximately 230,000 clones, over 75% appearing once. Symptom resolution, clearance, or two negative PCRs marked donors in Cohort 3 as recovered. Germline CDR1 is LGHDT and CDR2 is YNNKEL (reference sequence). The J segment lost 5 bases and the V segment lost 3 bases, leaving 0 bases of the junction unmatched. The CDR3 is 12 residues long.

The sequenced sample consisted of PBMCs or T cells enriched from blood (not recorded which). This clonotype was sampled from a man aged 40-49 years who had recovered from COVID-19. The chain carries TRBV3-1 (or the pseudogene TRBV3-2) and TRBJ1-2, with 7 bases fitting TRBD1. The CDR3 nucleotides read TGTGCCAGCAGCCAGGACAGGTATGGCTACACCTTC. This codes for CASSQDRYGYTF.